This T cell receptor (beta chain) was sequenced in a study of blood T cell repertoires in COVID-19. Study summary: Sites in the United States, Italy and Spain provided acute and convalescent COVID-19 samples.

Authors' processing steps: Scientists estimated how many nucleated cells there were by amplifying reference gene primers. The protocol was immunoSEQ multiplex PCR, while the TCRdb copy is restricted to in-frame clones and leaves out a portion. Clone size and V and J calls were adopted from that table, with D and trimming inferred from the DNA. The table has a few hundred thousand clones, more than 85% seen once; the top ten hold around 8%. CDR1 SEHNR and CDR2 FQNEAQ come from the germline V gene (reference sequence). The V and J ends lost 1 base and 4 bases, in that order; junction bases with no gene match: 7. The CDR3 has 16 residues. The age range of participants was 18 to 89 years, with residence in some 25 US areas. In assigning cohorts, the study relied on participant-reported clinical history.

This TCR was recovered from a woman in her sixties or seventies who had recovered from COVID-19. Sequenced sample: PBMCs or T cells enriched from blood (not recorded which). V gene TRBV7-9 combines with J gene TRBJ1-2; TRBD1 matches at 9 bases. The CDR3 loop reads CASSLGTGASLYGYTF. For the CDR3, the DNA is TGTGCCAGCAGCTTAGGGACAGGGGCCTCCCTCTATGGCTACACCTTC.